This TCR beta chain was captured by sequencing in a study of blood T cell repertoires in COVID-19. As for the study in general: Italy, Spain and the United States were the sources of the convalescent and acute COVID-19 samples. PBMCs, B-cell-depleted T cells, or T cells provided the cDNA or gDNA that made up the material.

Original processing notes: Estimates of nucleated cell counts were drawn from the amplification of reference gene primers. Assay used: immunoSEQ multiplex PCR; TCRdb lists only in-frame clones, some missing. D and trimming come from the DNA, and the V and J calls and clone size come from that table. The sample contains 140,000 to 150,000 clones, about 83% of which appear only once. V dropped 6 bases and J dropped 4; count of bases not matched to a gene: 6. Germline loops: CDR1 WSHSY, CDR2 SAAADI. This CDR3 is built from 14 residues. The chain joins TRBV10-2 to TRBJ1-5, with 7 positions matching TRBD1. The sequencing input was peripheral blood. The TCR was taken from a man aged 50-59 years with acute or convalescent COVID-19. CDR3 nucleotides: TGCGCCAGCAGAGCCCGGGACAGAAATCAGCCCCAGCATTTT. Its protein is CASRARDRNQPQHF.